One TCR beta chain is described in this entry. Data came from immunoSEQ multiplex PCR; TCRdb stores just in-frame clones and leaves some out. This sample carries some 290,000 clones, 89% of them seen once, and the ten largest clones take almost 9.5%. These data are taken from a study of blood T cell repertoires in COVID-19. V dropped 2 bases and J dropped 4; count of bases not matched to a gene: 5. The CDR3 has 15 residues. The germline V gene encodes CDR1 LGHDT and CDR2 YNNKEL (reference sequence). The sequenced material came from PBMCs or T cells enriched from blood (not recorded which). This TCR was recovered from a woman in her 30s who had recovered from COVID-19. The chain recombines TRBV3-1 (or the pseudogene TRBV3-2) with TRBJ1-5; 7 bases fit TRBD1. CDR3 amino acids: CASSQSHRGNQPQHF. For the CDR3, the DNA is TGTGCCAGCAGCCAATCCCACAGGGGAAATCAGCCCCAGCATTTT.